The 24 T cell receptor beta chains given below trace back to one sample, sequenced in a study of blood T cell repertoires in COVID-19 (TCRdb year 2020). Libraries were constructed by the immunoSEQ multiplex PCR assay. TCRdb's version of the immuneACCESS table is confined to in-frame rearrangements and falls short of the full clone set. An unresolved V gene accounts for under half of the shortfall where checked; the remainder is of unknown origin. The sample includes about 26,000 clones, with nearly 90% observed a single time. The ten largest clones capture about 11% of the sample. Input material: peripheral blood. These receptors all stem from a man between 65 and 85 years old with acute or convalescent COVID-19.

The CDR3: CASSSTSGNYNEQFF. As DNA, the CDR3 is TGCGCCAGCAGCTCGACTAGCGGAAACTACAATGAGCAGTTCTTC. The rearrangement joins TRBV5-1 to TRBJ2-1, with TRBD2 matching over 9 bases. The V segment lost 3 bases and the J segment 3 bases; nucleotides outside the gene matches: 4. The CDR3 has 15 amino acids. Germline V gene lookup returns CDR1 SGHRS and CDR2 YFSETQ.

This clone came up a few times. The chain is built from TRBV5-6 and TRBJ1-5; 9 bases are a match to TRBD1. CDR1 is SGHDT, CDR2 YYEEEE, per germline. CDR3 length equals 15 residues. V gave up 1 base and J gave up 5 bases; unmatched junction bases: 4. CDR3 amino acids: CASSLTGGFYQPQHF. CDR3 nucleotide sequence: TGTGCCAGCAGCTTGACAGGGGGCTTCTATCAGCCCCAGCATTTT. Full variable domain (outside the CDR3, taken from reference TRBV5-6 and TRBJ1-5): DAGVTQSPTHLIKTRGQQVTLRCSPKSGHDTVSWYQQALGQGPQFIFQYYEEEERQRGNFPDRFSGHQFPNYSSELNVNALLLGDSALYLCASSLTGGFYQPQHFGDGTRLSIL.

This chain uses TRBV5-4 with TRBJ1-2; no firm D call. CDR1 SGHNT and CDR2 YYREEE come from the germline V gene (reference sequence). This CDR3 has 14 residues. Trimming stripped 4 bases from V and 4 bases from J, with 14 bases between. The CDR3 region has the DNA TGTGCCAGCAGCGTTAAGGGAGTAGGCTATGGCTACACCTTC. This encodes CASSVKGVGYGYTF.

The rearrangement joins TRBV7-8 to TRBJ1-3; tentative D call: TRBD1 (6 bases). The germline CDR1 and CDR2 sequences are SGHVS and FQNEAQ. This CDR3 region has 16 residues. V lost 4 bases and J 0 bases, leaving 13 bases between the germline ends. In DNA form, the CDR3 reads TGTGCCAGCAGCTGGCTCAGGGGCAGCTCTGGAAACACCATATATTTT. Translation gives CASSWLRGSSGNTIYF.

This chain connects TRBV4-3 to TRBJ2-1, with 9 bases fitting TRBD1. Germline V gene lookup returns CDR1 LGHNA and CDR2 YSLEER. The CDR3 has 15 amino acids. V lost 1 base, J lost 7 bases, and 5 bases stayed unmatched. CDR3 sequence: CASSQGQGGRNEQFF. The CDR3 DNA reads as TGCGCCAGCAGCCAAGGACAGGGGGGGCGTAATGAGCAGTTCTTC.

The J gene is TRBJ2-2, the V gene TRBV19, with D uncertain. There are 16 residues in the CDR3. Trimming removed 4 bases from V and 5 bases from J, with 17 bases in between. Per the germline V gene, CDR1 is LNHDA and CDR2 is SQIVND (reference sequence). The CDR3 here is CASSTPPIGQTGELFF. In nucleotides, the CDR3 is TGTGCCAGTAGTACACCGCCCATTGGCCAGACCGGGGAGCTGTTTTTT.

This rearrangement joins TRBV6-2 or TRBV6-3 to TRBJ1-5; no clear D. In germline, CDR1 is MNHEY, CDR2 SVGEGT. Trimming cost V 6 bases and J 2 bases, with 14 bases left between them. This CDR3 is 15 amino acids long. The CDR3 reads CASSPATAGNQPQHF. The CDR3 region has the DNA TGTGCCAGCAGCCCCGCCACGGCGGGCAATCAGCCCCAGCATTTT.

The rearrangement links TRBV10-1 to TRBJ1-5; D remains ambiguous. The CDR3 sequence is 11 residues long. Germline V gives CDR1 WNHNN, CDR2 SYGVQD (reference sequence). Trimming took off 4 bases at V and 6 bases at J, with 4 bases between the two ends. CDR3 sequence (DNA): TGCGCCAGCAGTGCTCCTCAGCCCCAGCATTTT. The encoded protein is CASSAPQPQHF.

The chain uses TRBV4-2 and TRBJ2-2; no reliable D call. Deletions cut 4 bases from V and 7 bases from J, with 16 bases between. In germline, CDR1 is LGHNA, CDR2 YNFKEQ. This CDR3 has 15 residues. Here the CDR3 reads CASSLPLGSGGELFF. The CDR3 DNA reads as TGTGCCAGCAGCCTTCCGCTAGGTTCGGGCGGGGAGCTGTTTTTT.

The chain has TRBV5-8 and TRBJ2-2, with 9 bases lining up with TRBD2. CDR3 length: 18 residues. V dropped 1 base and J dropped 0; count of bases not matched to a gene: 7. Germline CDR1 is SGHTS and CDR2 is YDEGEE. CDR3 DNA: TGTGCCAGCAGCTTGTCTAGCGGGGTGATCGCGAACACCGGGGAGCTGTTTTTT. It yields the protein CASSLSSGVIANTGELFF. Together with reference TRBV5-8 and TRBJ2-2, the CDR3 gives the full variable domain: EAGVTQSPTHLIKTRGQQATLRCSPISGHTSVYWYQQALGLGLQFLLWYDEGEERNRGNFPPRFSGRQFPNYSSELNVNALELEDSALYLCASSLSSGVIANTGELFFGEGSRLTVL.

The chain employs TRBV7-2 and TRBJ1-1, with TRBD1 identical over 8 bases. The CDR3 sequence is 13 residues long. The trim removed 4 bases at V and 3 bases at J, leaving 1 base unmatched. In germline, CDR1 is SGHTA, CDR2 FQGNSA. The CDR3 sequence: CASSSGQDTEAFF. The CDR3 DNA follows: TGTGCCAGCAGCTCGGGACAGGACACTGAAGCTTTCTTT.

V and J are TRBV7-2 and TRBJ1-6, with 9 bases fitting TRBD1. J gave up 10 bases and V 3 bases, and 7 bases lay outside the gene matches. Germline V CDR1 and CDR2: SGHTA, FQGNSA. CDR3 size: 15 residues. For the CDR3, the DNA is TGTGCCAGCAGCTTCGGGACAGGGATCGGGTCACCCCTCCACTTT. It codes for CASSFGTGIGSPLHF.

J is TRBJ2-6 and V is TRBV29-1; 7 bases map to TRBD1. V lost 4 bases and J lost 0; bases outside the gene matches: 9. CDR3 length: 17 residues. Germline V gives CDR1 SQVTM, CDR2 ANQGSEA. The CDR3 here is CSVVLAGDSSGANVLTF. For the CDR3, the DNA is TGCAGCGTTGTTTTAGCCGGGGACAGCTCTGGGGCCAACGTCCTGACTTTC.

This rearrangement joins TRBV24-1 to TRBJ1-1; 7 nucleotides line up with TRBD1. Looked up from germline, CDR1 is KGHDR and CDR2 is SFDVKD. The CDR3 has 13 residues. V was clipped by 8 bases and J by 5 bases; unmatched bases: 7. The CDR3 loop reads CATTKTGETEAFF. CDR3 in DNA: TGTGCCACCACTAAAACAGGGGAAACTGAAGCTTTCTTT.

This chain connects TRBV5-4 to TRBJ2-2; D might be TRBD2 (6 bases). There are 14 residues in the CDR3. The V end was cut by 2 bases, the J end by 6 bases, with 11 bases between. Germline V lookup: CDR1 SGHNT, CDR2 YYREEE (reference sequence). As DNA, the CDR3 is TGTGCCAGCAGCTTAGGAGGGAGTCCCGGGGAGCTGTTTTTT. Protein sequence: CASSLGGSPGELFF.

The chain carries TRBV2 and TRBJ1-5; D might be TRBD1 (5 bases). CDR3 length: 13 amino acids. V was shortened by 6 bases and J by 5 bases, with 11 bases between the two germline ends. Germline CDR1 and CDR2: SNHLY and FYNNEI. This CDR3 reads CASSHRIHQPQHF. DNA of the CDR3: TGTGCCAGCAGCCACAGGATCCATCAGCCCCAGCATTTT.

This clone showed up just once. This chain joins TRBV5-6 and TRBJ1-2; 7 bases align to TRBD1. Trimming removed 6 bases from V and 7 bases from J; junction bases left unmatched: 9. Germline CDR1 reads SGHDT; CDR2 reads YYEEEE. This CDR3 is built from 13 residues. The CDR3 DNA reads TGTGCCAGCACTTTCAACAGGGGTAGTGGCTACACCTTC. Its translation: CASTFNRGSGYTF. Full variable domain (outside the CDR3, taken from reference TRBV5-6 and TRBJ1-2): DAGVTQSPTHLIKTRGQQVTLRCSPKSGHDTVSWYQQALGQGPQFIFQYYEEEERQRGNFPDRFSGHQFPNYSSELNVNALLLGDSALYLCASTFNRGSGYTFGSGTRLTVV.

V gene TRBV28 combines with J gene TRBJ1-1; D remains ambiguous. The V gene lost 1 base and the J gene lost 1 base, with 10 bases spanning the gap. The CDR3 contains 15 residues. Germline-derived CDR1 and CDR2 are MDHEN and SYDVKM. CDR3 bases: TGTGCCAGCAGTTTATATAACAGTCCGAACACTGAAGCTTTCTTT. Protein: CASSLYNSPNTEAFF. Using reference TRBV28 and TRBJ1-1 for the parts outside the CDR3, the full variable domain is DVKVTQSSRYLVKRTGEKVFLECVQDMDHENMFWYRQDPGLGLRLIYFSYDVKMKEKGDIPEGYSVSREKKERFSLILESASTNQTSMYLCASSLYNSPNTEAFFGQGTRLTVV.

This clone was counted once. V gene TRBV11-1 combines with J gene TRBJ1-5; D call uncertain. This CDR3 has 13 residues. Germline CDR1 is SGHAT and CDR2 is FQDESV (reference sequence). Trimming removed 4 bases at V and 1 base at J, with 5 bases between. The CDR3 is CASSWQSNQPQHF. The CDR3, as DNA: TGTGCCAGCAGCTGGCAGAGCAATCAGCCCCAGCATTTT.

CDR3 nucleotides: TGTGCCAGCTCACCTCTCCAGGGAGGAGAAAAACTGTTTTTT. As protein: CASSPLQGGEKLFF. The gene calls are TRBV18 and TRBJ1-4, with D maybe TRBD1 (5 bases). Germline V gene lookup returns CDR1 KGHSH and CDR2 LQKENI. V lost 3 bases and J 8 bases, leaving 13 bases between the germline ends. The length of the CDR3 is 14 residues.

This rearrangement joins TRBV7-2 to TRBJ2-7; the match to TRBD2 covers 11 bases. From germline, CDR1 is SGHTA and CDR2 FQGNSA. With V trimmed by 1 base and J by 4 bases, 6 bases remained unmatched. This CDR3 is 16 amino acids long. The CDR3 here is CASSLEGTSGSYEQYF. CDR3 DNA: TGTGCCAGCAGCTTAGAAGGGACTAGCGGAAGTTACGAGCAGTACTTC.

This clone is large by share. This chain links TRBV5-4 with TRBJ1-1; D is unresolved. The V gene's germline CDR1 is SGHNT and CDR2 YYREEE (reference sequence). The length of the CDR3 is 16 residues. V was cut by 0 bases and J by 0 bases, with 12 bases left in between. DNA for the CDR3: TGTGCCAGCAGCTTGGGTGGTGAGGAATTGAACACTGAAGCTTTCTTT. Residues: CASSLGGEELNTEAFF.

V usage is TRBV28 and J usage is TRBJ2-7; TRBD1 agrees at 8 bases. Germline V gives CDR1 MDHEN, CDR2 SYDVKM. The CDR3 totals 14 residues. V gave up 7 bases and J gave up 5 bases; unmatched junction bases: 10. CDR3 amino acids: CASINPAGGDEQYF. The CDR3 DNA reads as TGTGCCAGCATTAATCCGGCAGGGGGCGACGAGCAGTACTTC.

The rearrangement joins TRBV7-2 to TRBJ1-1; 7 bases align to TRBD1. V shed 2 bases and J 4 bases; nucleotides not matched to a gene: 4. CDR1 SGHTA and CDR2 FQGNSA come from the germline V gene. The CDR3 spans 14 residues. The CDR3 DNA is TGTGCCAGCAGCTTATACAGGGGTTCCACTGAAGCTTTCTTT. It translates to CASSLYRGSTEAFF. The full variable domain, with the rest looked up from reference TRBV7-2 and TRBJ1-1, is GAGVSQSPSNKVTEKGKDVELRCDPISGHTALYWYRQSLGQGLEFLIYFQGNSAPDKSGLPSDRFSAERTGGSVSTLTIQRTQQEDSAVYLCASSLYRGSTEAFFGQGTRLTVV.